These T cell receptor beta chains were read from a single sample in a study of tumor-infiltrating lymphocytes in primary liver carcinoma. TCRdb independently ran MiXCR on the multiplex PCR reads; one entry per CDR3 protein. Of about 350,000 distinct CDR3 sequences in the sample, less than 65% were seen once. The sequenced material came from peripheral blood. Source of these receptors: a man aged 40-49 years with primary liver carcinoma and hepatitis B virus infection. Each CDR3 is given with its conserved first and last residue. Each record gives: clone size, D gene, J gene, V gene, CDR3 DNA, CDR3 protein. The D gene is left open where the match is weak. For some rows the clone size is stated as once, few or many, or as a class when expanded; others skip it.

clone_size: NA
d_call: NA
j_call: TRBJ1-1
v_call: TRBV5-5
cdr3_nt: TGTGCCAGCAGCTTGTCGCTAGGGGAAGACACTGAAGCTTTCTTT
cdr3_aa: CASSLSLGEDTEAFF

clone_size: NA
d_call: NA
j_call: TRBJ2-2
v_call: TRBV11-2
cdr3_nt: TGTGCAAGCAGCTTTTTGGCAAGCTTGGACCGGGGAGCTGTTTTT
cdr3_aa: CASSFLASLDRGAVF

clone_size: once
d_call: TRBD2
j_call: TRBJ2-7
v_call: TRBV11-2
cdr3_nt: TGTGCCAACTGCTTAGATCTGACTAGCGGGAGGGGCGACCAGTACTTC
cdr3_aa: CANCLDLTSGRGDQYF

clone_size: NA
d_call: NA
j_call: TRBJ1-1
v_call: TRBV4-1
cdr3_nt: TGCGCCAGCAGCCAAGATAGGTACACCGAAGCTTTCTTT
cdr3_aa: CASSQDRYTEAFF

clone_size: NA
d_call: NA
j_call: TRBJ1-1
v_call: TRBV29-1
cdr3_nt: TGCAGCGTACGATTACAGGAGCGGAACACTGAAGCTTTCTTT
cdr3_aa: CSVRLQERNTEAFF

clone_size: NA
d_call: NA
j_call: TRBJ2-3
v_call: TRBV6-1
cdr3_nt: TGTGCCAGCACCCCCAATAGGGGATGGTATACGCAGTATTTT
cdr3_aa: CASTPNRGWYTQYF

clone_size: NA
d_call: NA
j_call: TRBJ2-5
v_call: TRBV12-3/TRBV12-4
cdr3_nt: TGTGCCAGCAGCCTAAAACAGGGAAGAGACCAGTACTTC
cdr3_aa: CASSLKQGRDQYF

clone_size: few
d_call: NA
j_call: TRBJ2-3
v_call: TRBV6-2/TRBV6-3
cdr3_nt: TGTGCCAGCAGTTACCGGGGAGATACGAAGTATTTT
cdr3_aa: CASSYRGDTKYF

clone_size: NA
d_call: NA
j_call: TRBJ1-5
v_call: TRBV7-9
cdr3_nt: TGTGCCAGCAGCCGGGCCGATCAGCCCCAGCATTTT
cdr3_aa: CASSRADQPQHF

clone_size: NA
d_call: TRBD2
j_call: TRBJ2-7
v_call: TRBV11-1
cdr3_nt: TGTGTCAGCAGCTTAGCGGGAGGGCCCGAGTACAAGCAATACTTC
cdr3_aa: CVSSLAGGPEYKQYF

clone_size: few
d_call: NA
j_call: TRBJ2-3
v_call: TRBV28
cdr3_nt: TGTGCCAGCAGTATCGGATCAGATACGCAGTATTTT
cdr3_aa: CASSIGSDTQYF

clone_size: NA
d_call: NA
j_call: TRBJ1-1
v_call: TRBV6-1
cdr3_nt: TGTGCCAGCAGTGAAGGAGTGAACGCTGAAGCTTTCTTT
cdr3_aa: CASSEGVNAEAFF

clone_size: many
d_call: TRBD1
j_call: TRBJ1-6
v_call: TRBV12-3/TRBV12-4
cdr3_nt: TGTGCCAGCAGTAGAGGGACAGGGTATAATTCACCCCTCCACTTT
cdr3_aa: CASSRGTGYNSPLHF

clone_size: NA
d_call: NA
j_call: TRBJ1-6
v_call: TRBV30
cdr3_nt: TGTGCCTGGAGTGTACTTGTCGGAGACGGAGATTCACCCCTCCACTTT
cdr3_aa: CAWSVLVGDGDSPLHF

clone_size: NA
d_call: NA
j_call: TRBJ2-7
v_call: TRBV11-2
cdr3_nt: TGTGCCAGCAGATATTGGACACAAGCCTACGAGCAGTACTTC
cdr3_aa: CASRYWTQAYEQYF

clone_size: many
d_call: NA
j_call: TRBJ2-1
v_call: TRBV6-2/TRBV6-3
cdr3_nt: TGTGCCAGCAGTGTACTCGGGACATCCTACAATGAGCAGTTCTTC
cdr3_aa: CASSVLGTSYNEQFF

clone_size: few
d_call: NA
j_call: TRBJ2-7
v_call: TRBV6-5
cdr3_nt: TGTGCCAGCAGTTACTCGTCAGTCAAGGGCTACAAGCAGTACTTC
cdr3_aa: CASSYSSVKGYKQYF

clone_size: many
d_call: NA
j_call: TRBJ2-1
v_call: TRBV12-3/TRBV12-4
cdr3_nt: TGTGCCAGCAGTTCCGCCCAGGGGAGTGAGCAGTTCTTC
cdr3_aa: CASSSAQGSEQFF

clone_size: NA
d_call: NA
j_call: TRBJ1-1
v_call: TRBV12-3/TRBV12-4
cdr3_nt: TGTGCCAGCAGTTTAGTTAACGACAGGACAACTGAAGCTTTCTTT
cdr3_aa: CASSLVNDRTTEAFF

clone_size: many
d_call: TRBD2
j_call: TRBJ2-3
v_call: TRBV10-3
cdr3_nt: TGTGCCATCAGTGAGCGTCCGCTAGCGGGAGCAGATACGCAGTATTTT
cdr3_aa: CAISERPLAGADTQYF

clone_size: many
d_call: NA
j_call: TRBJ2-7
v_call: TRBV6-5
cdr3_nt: TGTGCCAGCAGCCGGGGACGGAATTCCGGCGAGCAGTACTTC
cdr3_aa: CASSRGRNSGEQYF

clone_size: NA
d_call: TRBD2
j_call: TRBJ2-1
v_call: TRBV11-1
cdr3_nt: TGTGCCAGCGGCTTATGGCTAGCGGACTACAATGAGCAGTCCTTC
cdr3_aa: CASGLWLADYNEQSF

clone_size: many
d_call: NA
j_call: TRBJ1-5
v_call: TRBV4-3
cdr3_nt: TGCGCCAGCAGCCAAGATTGGATCTCCCGTCTCCGAAAACATAGCAATCAGCCCCAGCATTTT
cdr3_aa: CASSQDWISRLRKHSNQPQHF

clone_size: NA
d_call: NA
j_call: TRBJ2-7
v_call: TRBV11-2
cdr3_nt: TGTGCCAGCAGCTTAGTATGTACCAGGGGCTACAAGCAGTACTTC
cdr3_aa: CASSLVCTRGYKQYF

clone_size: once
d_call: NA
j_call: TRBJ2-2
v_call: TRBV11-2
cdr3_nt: TGTGCCAGTAAGCTTACAGAGTCCTCCAGGGAGCTGTTTTTT
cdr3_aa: CASKLTESSRELFF

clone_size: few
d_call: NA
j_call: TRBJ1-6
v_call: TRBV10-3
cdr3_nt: TGTGCCATCACGGACGGAAATTCACCCCTCCACTTT
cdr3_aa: CAITDGNSPLHF

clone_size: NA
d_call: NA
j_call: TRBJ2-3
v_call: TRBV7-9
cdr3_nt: TGTGCCAGCAGCTTAAATAGGGAAACAGATACGCAGTATTTT
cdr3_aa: CASSLNRETDTQYF

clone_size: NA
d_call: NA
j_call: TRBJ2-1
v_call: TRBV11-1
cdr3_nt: TGTGCCAGCAGCCCTAACTTCCTAGAGGGATCCTACAATGAGCACTTCTTC
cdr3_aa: CASSPNFLEGSYNEHFF

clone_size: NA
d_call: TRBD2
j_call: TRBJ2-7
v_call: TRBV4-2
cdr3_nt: TGTGCCAGCAGCCCAGCACTAGCGGTTAGTTACGATCACTACTTC
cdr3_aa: CASSPALAVSYDHYF

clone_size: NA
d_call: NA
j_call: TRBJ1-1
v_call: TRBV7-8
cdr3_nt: TGTGCCATCAGCTTAGGCCCAGGTTGGACTGAAGCTTTCTTT
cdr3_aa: CAISLGPGWTEAFF

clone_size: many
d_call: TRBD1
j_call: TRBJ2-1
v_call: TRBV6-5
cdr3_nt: TGTGCCAGCAGTTCCGACCGACAGGGGGGCTGGAATGAGCAGTTCTTC
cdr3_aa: CASSSDRQGGWNEQFF

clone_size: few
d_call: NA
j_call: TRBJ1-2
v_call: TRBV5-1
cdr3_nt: TGCGCCAGCAGCTCGGAAGGGCCCTATGGCTACACCTTC
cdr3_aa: CASSSEGPYGYTF

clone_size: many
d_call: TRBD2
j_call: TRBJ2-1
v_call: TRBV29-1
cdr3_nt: TGCAGCGTCCTAAGCGGGAGAGACAATGAGCAGTTCTTC
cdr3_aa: CSVLSGRDNEQFF

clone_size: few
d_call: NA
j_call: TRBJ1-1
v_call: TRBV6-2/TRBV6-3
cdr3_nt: TGTGTCAGCAATAAACATGGGACCGAGAACACTGAAGCTTTCTTT
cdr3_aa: CVSNKHGTENTEAFF

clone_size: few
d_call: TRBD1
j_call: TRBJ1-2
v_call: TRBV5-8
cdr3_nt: TGTGCCAGCAGTACCGGACAGGACGACTATGGCTACACCTTC
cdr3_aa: CASSTGQDDYGYTF

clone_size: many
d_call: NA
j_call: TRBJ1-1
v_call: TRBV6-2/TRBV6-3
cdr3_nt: TGTGCCAGCAGTTATCTGGCGATGAACACTGAAGCTTTCTTT
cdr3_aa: CASSYLAMNTEAFF

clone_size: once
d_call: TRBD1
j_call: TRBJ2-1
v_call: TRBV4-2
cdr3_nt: TGTGCCAGCAGCCCAGGGTGGCAGGGGGCTTCCTACGAGCAGTTCTTC
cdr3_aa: CASSPGWQGASYEQFF

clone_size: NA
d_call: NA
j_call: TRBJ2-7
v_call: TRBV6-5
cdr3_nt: TGTGCCAGCATTGCGGCTTCGGCTCCCGACCATCCCTACGAGCAGTACTTC
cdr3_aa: CASIAASAPDHPYEQYF

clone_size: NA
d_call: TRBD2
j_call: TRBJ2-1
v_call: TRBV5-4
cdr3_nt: TGTGCCAGCAGCCCTAGCGGGCGTCCCTCCTACAATGAGCAGTTCTTC
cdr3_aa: CASSPSGRPSYNEQFF

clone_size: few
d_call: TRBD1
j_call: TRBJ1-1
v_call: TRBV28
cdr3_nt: TGTGCCAGCAGTCCAACAGGGGAGCCGAACACTGAAGCTTTCTTT
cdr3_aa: CASSPTGEPNTEAFF

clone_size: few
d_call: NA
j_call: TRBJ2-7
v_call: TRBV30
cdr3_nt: TGTGCCTGGAGTTACGGACGGGGTTACGAGCAGTACTTC
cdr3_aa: CAWSYGRGYEQYF

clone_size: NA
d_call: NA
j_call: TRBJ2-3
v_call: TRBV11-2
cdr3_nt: TGTGCCAACAGCTTTGAGATAGCAGGAGGGACAGATACGCAGTATTTT
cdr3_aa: CANSFEIAGGTDTQYF

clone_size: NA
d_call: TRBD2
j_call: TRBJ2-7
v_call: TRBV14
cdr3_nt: TGTGCCAGCAGCAAACCGGGACTAGGGTACGAGCAGTACTTC
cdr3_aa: CASSKPGLGYEQYF

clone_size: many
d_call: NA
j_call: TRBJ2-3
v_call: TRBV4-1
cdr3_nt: TGCGCCAGCAGCCAAGGGACCCAACGAGATACGCAGTATTTT
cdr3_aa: CASSQGTQRDTQYF

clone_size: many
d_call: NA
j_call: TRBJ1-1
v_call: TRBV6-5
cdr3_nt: TGTGCCAGCAGCCACGGGGGGAACACTGAAGCTTTCTTT
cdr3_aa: CASSHGGNTEAFF

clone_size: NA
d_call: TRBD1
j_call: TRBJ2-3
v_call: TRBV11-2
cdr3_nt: TGTGCCAGCAGCCGGACAGGGACGGGCATAGATACGCAGTATTTT
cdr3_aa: CASSRTGTGIDTQYF

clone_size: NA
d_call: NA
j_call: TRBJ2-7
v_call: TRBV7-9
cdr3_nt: TGTGCCAGCAGCCCTGGAGCGCAGGGCTACGAGCAGTACTTC
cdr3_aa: CASSPGAQGYEQYF

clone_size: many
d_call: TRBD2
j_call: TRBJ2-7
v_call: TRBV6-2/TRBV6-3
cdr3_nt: TGTGCCAGCAGAGTCACTAGCGGGATCTTTTACTTC
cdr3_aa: CASRVTSGIFYF

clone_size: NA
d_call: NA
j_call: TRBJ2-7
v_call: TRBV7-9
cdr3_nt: TGTGACAGCAGCTTAGTCACAGGGCAAGCCTACGAGCAGTACTTC
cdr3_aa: CDSSLVTGQAYEQYF

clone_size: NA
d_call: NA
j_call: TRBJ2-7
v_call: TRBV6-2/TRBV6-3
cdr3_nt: TGTGCCAGCAGCCAATCGGCTATGAGCTCCTACGAGCAGTACTTC
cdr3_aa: CASSQSAMSSYEQYF

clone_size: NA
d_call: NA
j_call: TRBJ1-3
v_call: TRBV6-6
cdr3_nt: TGTGCCAGCAGTTACCTCCAGGGCTCTGGAAACACCATATATTTT
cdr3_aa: CASSYLQGSGNTIYF

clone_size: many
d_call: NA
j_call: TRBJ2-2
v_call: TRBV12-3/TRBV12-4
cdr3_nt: TGTGCCAGCAGTTCACGGGACTGGCGGTTCACCGGGGAGCTGTTTTTT
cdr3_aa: CASSSRDWRFTGELFF

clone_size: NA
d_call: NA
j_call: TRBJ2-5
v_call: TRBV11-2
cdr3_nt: TGTGCCGGCAGCCCTCGACATGGTAGTGAGACCCAGTCCTTC
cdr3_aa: CAGSPRHGSETQSF

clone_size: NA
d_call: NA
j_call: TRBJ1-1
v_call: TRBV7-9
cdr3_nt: TGTGCCAGCAGGAGTACACATGAAGCTTTCTTT
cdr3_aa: CASRSTHEAFF

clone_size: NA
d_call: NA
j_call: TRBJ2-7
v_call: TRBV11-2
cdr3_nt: TGTGCCAGTAGCTTATTTGGGAGGAGTTGGTCCTACGAGCAGTACTTC
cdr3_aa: CASSLFGRSWSYEQYF

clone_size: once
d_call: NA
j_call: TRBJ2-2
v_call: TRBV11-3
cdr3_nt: TGTGCCAGCAGCATCGTCAGTTCCGTGGAGCTGTTTTTT
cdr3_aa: CASSIVSSVELFF

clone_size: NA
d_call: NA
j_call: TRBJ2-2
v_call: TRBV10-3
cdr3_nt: TGTGCCACCGGAGACAGTAGTTACGCCGGGGAGCTGTTTTTT
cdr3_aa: CATGDSSYAGELFF